These 14 T cell receptor beta chains share one sample of origin, sequenced in a study of cytomegalovirus exposure and HLA in healthy donors. The primer mix had 60 Vbeta and 13 Jbeta primers. Generated by immunoSEQ multiplex PCR, the TCRdb table keeps only in-frame clones and is missing some. The profile shows roughly 100,000 clones, around 72% of them singletons. Sequences were obtained from PBMCs. Every receptor here comes from a male donor in good health and CMV-seronegative.

J is TRBJ2-5 and V is TRBV19, with D possibly being TRBD2 (6 bases). CDR3 size: 12 residues. The V and J ends lost 8 bases and 4 bases respectively, with 11 bases between them. Germline V gene data show CDR1 as LNHDA and CDR2 as SQIVND (reference sequence). CDR3 coding DNA: TGTGCCAGTGGAGGGGTCGGAGAGACCCAGTACTTC. Amino acids: CASGGVGETQYF.

V gene TRBV6-4 combines with J gene TRBJ2-1; D possibly corresponds to TRBD2 (6 bases). From germline, CDR1 is MRHNA and CDR2 SNTAGT. The ends were cut back, 3 bases at V and 12 bases at J, with 9 bases in the middle. CDR3 size: 11 residues. This CDR3 is CASSEGGRQFF. CDR3 coding DNA: TGTGCCAGCAGTGAGGGAGGTCGGCAGTTCTTC.

The genes are TRBV28 and TRBJ2-7; perhaps TRBD1 as D (5 bases). In germline, CDR1 is MDHEN, CDR2 SYDVKM. Between the trimmed V and J ends, which lost 4 bases and 4 bases, there was a span of 17 bases. The CDR3 consists of 15 residues. CDR3 DNA sequence: TGTGCCAGCAGTTACCAGGGTTGGTCTGGATACGAGCAGTACTTC. The encoded protein is CASSYQGWSGYEQYF.

J is TRBJ2-2 and V is TRBV4-3; TRBD2 matches at 14 bases. With V trimmed by 4 bases and J by 5 bases, 3 bases remained unmatched. The CDR3 sequence is 16 residues long. CDR1 LGHNA and CDR2 YSLEER come from the germline V gene. CDR3 loop: CASSRGLAGETGELFF. CDR3 bases: TGCGCCAGCAGCCGGGGACTAGCGGGAGAGACCGGGGAGCTGTTTTTT.

This chain links TRBV7-3 with TRBJ1-1; 10 bases are shared with TRBD1. Trimming took 5 bases from V and 2 from J; bases not matched to a gene: 8. This CDR3 has 16 residues. Per the germline V gene, CDR1 is SGHTA and CDR2 is FQGTGA. The CDR3 DNA is TGTGCCAGCAGCCCCACGACAGGGGGCGGAAACACTGAAGCTTTCTTT. Its translation is CASSPTTGGGNTEAFF.

The gene calls are TRBV7-9 and TRBJ2-5; 7 bases agree with TRBD2. The DNA matches TRBJ2-7 better at its end, which makes the J call doubtful. The CDR3 sequence is 14 residues long. In germline, CDR1 is SEHNR, CDR2 FQNEAQ (reference sequence). The CDR3 nucleotides read TGTGCCAGCAGCTTAGCTCTAGCGGTTGACGAGCAGTACTTC. Translated, it gives CASSLALAVDEQYF.

This clone was counted a few times. The rearrangement links TRBV9 to TRBJ2-5; TRBD1 might be the D (6 bases). The CDR3 loop spans 14 amino acids. The V and J ends lost 4 bases and 1 base respectively, with 11 bases between them. Germline CDR1 reads SGDLS; CDR2 reads YYNGEE. CDR3 in amino acids: CASSPYRAQETQYF. The CDR3 bases are TGTGCCAGCAGCCCCTACAGGGCCCAAGAGACCCAGTACTTC.

The sample holds a few counts of this clone. The gene calls are TRBV19 and TRBJ1-3; 10 positions match TRBD1. Germline-derived CDR1 and CDR2 are LNHDA and SQIVND (reference sequence). The trim removed 4 bases at V and 0 bases at J, leaving 6 bases unmatched. The CDR3 contains 17 residues. In DNA, the CDR3 is TGTGCCAGTAGTACCCGGGACAGGGGATTCTCTGGAAACACCATATATTTT. This translates into CASSTRDRGFSGNTIYF.

The chain uses TRBV5-4 and TRBJ2-7; 10 bases match TRBD2. This CDR3 region has 14 residues. Germline CDR1 reads SGHNT; CDR2 reads YYREEE (reference sequence). Losses at the gene ends were 1 base for V and 6 bases for J; bases not matched to a gene: 4. CDR3 in DNA: TGTGCCAGCAGCTTGCCCGGGACTAGCGTCGAGCAGTACTTC. Protein sequence: CASSLPGTSVEQYF.

The V and J genes are TRBV5-1 and TRBJ2-7; 14 nucleotides align to TRBD2. The ends lost 4 bases at V and 9 bases at J; junction bases unmatched: 12. The CDR3 sequence is 16 residues long. Germline V CDR1 and CDR2: SGHRS, YFSETQ. CDR3 nucleotides: TGCGCCAGCAGCGACGGAGGGACTAGCGGGAGTGTCACGCAGTACTTC. As protein: CASSDGGTSGSVTQYF.

The rearrangement joins TRBV18 to TRBJ1-5; a possible D gene is TRBD1 (6 bases). Looked up from germline, CDR1 is KGHSH and CDR2 is LQKENI. The CDR3 loop spans 15 amino acids. V shed 2 bases and J shed 0 bases, with 8 bases lying between them. The CDR3 spells CASSPRTDSNQPQHF. The CDR3 region has the DNA TGTGCCAGCTCACCAAGGACAGATAGCAATCAGCCCCAGCATTTT.

This clone came up a few times. The rearrangement joins TRBV7-2 to TRBJ1-1; TRBD1 might be the D (5 bases). This CDR3 is built from 13 residues. V lost 5 bases and J lost 12, with 19 bases in between. The germline V gene has CDR1 SGHTA and CDR2 FQGNSA. The CDR3 sequence is CASSAGSLPKSFF. DNA for the CDR3: TGTGCCAGCAGCGCAGGGTCCCTCCCGAAGTCTTTCTTT.

The J gene is TRBJ2-7, the V gene TRBV6-1; D ambiguous. Trimming removed 2 bases at V and 2 bases at J, with 7 bases between. CDR3 size: 13 residues. Germline CDR1 and CDR2: MNHNS and SASEGT. This CDR3 is CASSERAPYEQYF. CDR3 sequence (DNA): TGTGCCAGCAGTGAACGCGCGCCCTACGAGCAGTACTTC.

The gene calls are TRBV11-3 and TRBJ2-1, with TRBD1 matching over 7 bases. The CDR3 has 15 residues. The germline V gene encodes CDR1 SGHNT and CDR2 YENEEA. V lost 5 bases, J lost 4 bases, and 8 bases stayed unmatched. In DNA, the CDR3 is TGTGCCAGCAGCGAGACAGGGCTGAAATACAATGAGCAGTTCTTC. Amino acids: CASSETGLKYNEQFF.